These T cell receptor beta chains were read from a single sample in a study of cytomegalovirus exposure and HLA in healthy donors. Method: immunoSEQ multiplex PCR; TCRdb's copy keeps in-frame clones and lacks some. Of 150,000 to 200,000 clones in the sample, about 72% were seen once. Sequenced material: PBMCs. These receptors were obtained from a human donor in good health. Each CDR3 is given with its conserved first and last residue. The order of the fields is J gene, D gene, V gene, clone size, CDR3 DNA, CDR3 protein. A D gene is named only where the DNA matches it firmly. Clone size is stated in some rows and not others, as once, few, many or a class when expanded.

TRBJ2-5	TRBD2	TRBV7-2	-	TGTGCCAGCAGCTTAACCGGACTAGCGGGAGAGACCCAGTACTTC	CASSLTGLAGETQYF
TRBJ2-1	-	TRBV7-9	-	TGTGCCAGCAGCTTGGGCAGGAACGAGGGTGAGCAGTTCTTC	CASSLGRNEGEQFF
TRBJ2-3	TRBD2	TRBV7-3	-	TGTGCCAGCAGCTTATCGGTTGGGCTAGCGGGGGGATCTGATACGCAGTATTTT	CASSLSVGLAGGSDTQYF
TRBJ1-5	-	TRBV4-1	-	TGCGCCAGCAGCCAAGATAAAACCTGGCTAGCACAGCCCCAGCATTTT	CASSQDKTWLAQPQHF
TRBJ2-7	-	TRBV7-9	-	TGTGCCAGCAGCCCAAAGGGAGAGAGCTCCTACGAGCAGTACTTC	CASSPKGESSYEQYF
TRBJ2-1	-	TRBV11-1	-	TGTGCCAGCAGCACGTCCTTGCTAGGTGAGCAGTTCTTC	CASSTSLLGEQFF
TRBJ1-2	-	TRBV6-6	-	TGTGCCAGCTTGGGCCGCAGGGTAAGGGATGGCTACACCTTC	CASLGRRVRDGYTF
TRBJ1-6	-	TRBV5-1	-	TGCGCCAGCAGCTTGGGACAGGATAATTCACCCCTCCACTTT	CASSLGQDNSPLHF
TRBJ1-2	-	TRBV11-2	-	TGTGCCAGCAGCATACCAGGGTCTTATGGCTACACCTTC	CASSIPGSYGYTF
TRBJ2-1	TRBD1	TRBV7-2	-	TGTGCCAGCAGCCGGGGACAGGGGGAGTCCTACAATGAGCAGTTCTTC	CASSRGQGESYNEQFF
TRBJ2-3	TRBD2	TRBV9	once	TGTGCCAGCAGCAAGGGACTAGCGGGGGGCACTAGCACAGATACGCAGTATTTT	CASSKGLAGGTSTDTQYF
TRBJ2-5	TRBD2	TRBV15	once	TGTGCCACCAGCTGGGTAGCGGGTCAAGGAGAGACCCAGTACTTC	CATSWVAGQGETQYF
TRBJ2-7	TRBD1	TRBV5-6	-	TGTGCCAGCAGTCTGGGGACAGGGAACTCCTACGAGCAGTACTTC	CASSLGTGNSYEQYF
TRBJ2-5	TRBD1	TRBV19	once	TGTGCCAGTAGTCGTCCCCCGGGACAGGGGGAGACCCAGTACTTC	CASSRPPGQGETQYF
TRBJ2-2	-	TRBV5-4	once	TGTGCCAGCAGCTCCATACAGAACACCGGGGAGCTGTTTTTT	CASSSIQNTGELFF
TRBJ2-7	-	TRBV6-5	once	TGTGCCAGCAGACGCCCGGGACACCCCTACGAGCAGTACTTC	CASRRPGHPYEQYF
TRBJ2-2	TRBD1	TRBV7-3	few	TGTGCCAGCAGCTTAATGCCGAGGGGACAGGGGGAAACCGGGGAGCTGTTTTTT	CASSLMPRGQGETGELFF
TRBJ1-3	-	TRBV6-5	-	TGTGCCAGCAGGGGTGAGGGCTCTGGAAACACCATATATTTT	CASRGEGSGNTIYF
TRBJ2-7	-	TRBV11-2	-	TGTGCCAGCAGCATAGGCGGAGTTTCCTACGAGCAGTACTTC	CASSIGGVSYEQYF
TRBJ1-4	-	TRBV5-1	-	TGCGCCAGCAGCCCGACAACAACTAATGAAAAACTGTTTTTT	CASSPTTTNEKLFF
TRBJ1-3	TRBD1	TRBV7-2	-	TGTGCCAGCAGCCGGACAGGGGATGGAAACACCATATATTTT	CASSRTGDGNTIYF
TRBJ2-1	TRBD2	TRBV15	-	TGTGCCACCAGCAGAGATCGGGCGGGGGGCTACAATGAGCAGTTCTTC	CATSRDRAGGYNEQFF
TRBJ2-7	TRBD1	TRBV15	-	TGTGCCACCAGCAGAGACGGGACAGGCTCCTACGAGCAGTACTTC	CATSRDGTGSYEQYF
TRBJ2-7	-	TRBV5-1	-	TGCGCCAGCAGCTTGGATGTGCTCTACGAGCAGTACTTC	CASSLDVLYEQYF
TRBJ1-1	-	TRBV27	-	TGTGCCAGCAGTTTATCCGGCGGGGGGGCGGCTGAAGCTTTCTTT	CASSLSGGGAAEAFF
TRBJ2-7	-	TRBV9	-	TGTGCCAGCAGCGTAGGACCAGACCGGGGTTCCTACGAGCAGTACTTC	CASSVGPDRGSYEQYF
TRBJ2-1	-	TRBV4-1	-	TGCGCCAGCAGCCCCCTTGGGAGTTCCTACAATGAGCAGTTCTTC	CASSPLGSSYNEQFF
TRBJ2-3	TRBD1	TRBV19	few	TGTGCCAGTAGTCATCCCCGACAGGGGAATCAGCCCCAGTATTTT	CASSHPRQGNQPQYF
TRBJ1-1	-	TRBV9	few	TGTGCCAGCAGCGTACTTACAGGGTCAGAAGCTTTCTTT	CASSVLTGSEAFF
TRBJ1-5	TRBD1	TRBV19	-	TGTGCCAGTAGCACAGGGGGAGGTGGCAATCAGCCCCAGCATTTT	CASSTGGGGNQPQHF
TRBJ1-2	TRBD1	TRBV10-2	-	TGCGCCAGCAGTGAGGGGACAGGGGGATATGGCTACACCTTC	CASSEGTGGYGYTF
TRBJ2-5	TRBD2	TRBV7-9	-	TGTGCCAGCAGCGAGACTGGACTAGCGGCCGGGGAGACCCAGTACTTC	CASSETGLAAGETQYF
TRBJ1-5	-	TRBV2	-	TGTGCCAGCAAGGACAGTTATAGCAATCAGCCCCAGCATTTT	CASKDSYSNQPQHF
TRBJ1-5	-	TRBV9	-	TGTGCCAGCAGCCCCTCTAGACAGTACAATCAGCCCCAGCATTTT	CASSPSRQYNQPQHF
TRBJ1-1	-	TRBV19	-	TGTGCCAGTAGTCCGAGTACGGCGGGTGAAGCTTTCTTT	CASSPSTAGEAFF
TRBJ2-6	-	TRBV19	-	TGTGCCAGTAGTACAGGGGTTGGGGCCAACGTCCTGACTTTC	CASSTGVGANVLTF
TRBJ1-2	TRBD1	TRBV29-1	-	TGCAGCGTCGGACAGGGGTATGGCTACACCTTC	CSVGQGYGYTF
TRBJ1-2	TRBD1	TRBV2	-	TGTGCCAGCAGTGAACAGGGGGGATACTATGGCTACACCTTC	CASSEQGGYYGYTF
TRBJ1-2	TRBD1	TRBV10-3	-	TGTGCCACCCGACCGGGACAGGGGGCCCACTATGGCTACACCTTC	CATRPGQGAHYGYTF
TRBJ1-1	-	TRBV5-6	few	TGTGCCAGCAGCTCCTGGGCCAAGCCAGACACTGAAGCTTTCTTT	CASSSWAKPDTEAFF
TRBJ2-7	TRBD1	TRBV19	-	TGTGCCAGCAGACAGGGACCTTCCTACGAGCAGTACTTC	CASRQGPSYEQYF
TRBJ1-1	TRBD1	TRBV5-6	few	TGTGCCAGCAGCTCGGGACAGCCGAACACTGAAGCTTTCTTT	CASSSGQPNTEAFF
TRBJ2-2	-	TRBV9	-	TGTGCCAGCAGCCCACAGGGTGACGGGGAGCTGTTTTTT	CASSPQGDGELFF
TRBJ1-1	-	TRBV5-1	-	TGCGCCAGCAGAGCGGGATCCAACACTGAAGCTTTCTTT	CASRAGSNTEAFF
TRBJ2-5	TRBD1	TRBV11-3	few	TGTGCCAGCAGCGCCGAGGGACAGGGACAAGAGACCCAGTACTTC	CASSAEGQGQETQYF
TRBJ2-7	-	TRBV7-9	-	TGTGCCAGCAGCTTAGAGGCGGGGGCAGGCCCCATGCGGCAGTACTTC	CASSLEAGAGPMRQYF
TRBJ2-5	-	TRBV5-1	-	TGCGCCAGCAGCGGTGAACTTCGACAGTACCAAGAGACCCAGTACTTC	CASSGELRQYQETQYF
TRBJ2-1	TRBD2	TRBV6-1	once	TGTGCCAGCCGTAGAGCCCAGCGGGGGGCCAATGAGCAGTTCTTC	CASRRAQRGANEQFF
TRBJ2-1	-	TRBV6-6	-	TGTGCCAGCTTCGCCACAGGGTTCGTCGAGCAGTTCTTC	CASFATGFVEQFF